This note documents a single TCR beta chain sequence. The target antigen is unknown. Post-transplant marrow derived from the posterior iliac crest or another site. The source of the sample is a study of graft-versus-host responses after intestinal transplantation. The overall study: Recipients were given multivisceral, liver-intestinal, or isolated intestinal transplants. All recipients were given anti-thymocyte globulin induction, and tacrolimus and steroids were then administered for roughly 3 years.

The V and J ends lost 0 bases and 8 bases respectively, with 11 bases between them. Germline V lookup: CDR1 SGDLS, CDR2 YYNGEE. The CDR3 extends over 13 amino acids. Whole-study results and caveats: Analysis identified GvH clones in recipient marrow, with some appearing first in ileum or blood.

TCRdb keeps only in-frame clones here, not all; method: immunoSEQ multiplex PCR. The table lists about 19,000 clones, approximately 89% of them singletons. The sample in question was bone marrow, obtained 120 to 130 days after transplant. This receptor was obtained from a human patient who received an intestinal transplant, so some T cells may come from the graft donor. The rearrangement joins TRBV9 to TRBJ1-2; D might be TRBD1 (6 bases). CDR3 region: CASSVGTVYGYTF. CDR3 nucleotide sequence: TGTGCCAGCAGCGTAGGGACAGTCTACGGCTACACCTTC.